These 10 T cell receptor beta chains were all obtained from the same sample, sequenced in a study of post-analysis software for immune sequencing data. The TCR beta cDNA libraries carried unique molecular identifiers. TCRdb fed the PCR reads into MiXCR, producing one record per CDR3 protein. The table has about 380,000 distinct CDR3 sequences, roughly 38% seen once. Study-wide results and caveats: In patients, about five TRBV segments were more frequent than in controls, with TRBV5-6, TRBV5-1 and TRBV20-1 among them.

Antigens of these TCRs are unknown. Source material: blood. The receptor set was obtained from a girl under 18 with multiple sclerosis.

V gene TRBV3-1 combines with J gene TRBJ2-1; D gene unclear. This CDR3 is built from 14 residues. Germline V gene data show CDR1 as LGHDT and CDR2 as YNNKEL (reference sequence). V lost 0 bases, J lost 4 bases, and 7 bases lay in between. The CDR3 DNA reads as TGTGCCAGCAGCCAAGAGGGCAGGTACAATGAGCAGTTCTTC. Translating gives CASSQEGRYNEQFF.

Comment on this clonotype: One end of the junction does not line up with germline, which may come from a read error. The rearrangement uses TRBV20-1 and TRBJ2-1; D assignment may be TRBD1 or TRBD2 (5 bases each). Germline-derived CDR1 and CDR2 are DFQATT and SNEGSKA (reference sequence). This CDR3 region has 14 residues. The CDR3 sequence: CSARVAGVDNVQFF. As DNA, the CDR3 is TGCAGTGCTAGAGTGGCGGGCGTGGACAATGTGCAGTTCTTC.

The chain carries TRBV6-2 or TRBV6-3 and TRBJ2-5; D possibly matches TRBD1 or TRBD2 (5 bases each). V was pared by 8 bases and J by 4 bases, with 17 bases between. The CDR3 loop spans 14 amino acids. Germline CDR1 and CDR2: MNHEY and SVGEGT. CDR3 region: CASEGRQLRETQYF. CDR3 nucleotide sequence: TGTGCCAGCGAGGGGAGACAGTTAAGAGAGACCCAGTACTTC.

This clonotype has a handful of counts. The rearrangement links TRBV7-9 to TRBJ2-5; 7 bases align to TRBD1. The CDR3 is made up of 13 amino acids. The germline gives CDR1 SEHNR, CDR2 FQNEAQ (reference sequence). V shed 10 bases, J shed 1 base, and the junction held 6 bases outside the gene matches. The CDR3 sequence: CATTGVRQETQYF. The CDR3 DNA is TGTGCCACCACAGGGGTCCGCCAAGAGACCCAGTACTTC. Supplemented by reference TRBV7-9 and TRBJ2-5, the full variable domain reads DTGVSQNPRHKITKRGQNVTFRCDPISEHNRLYWYRQTLGQGPEFLTYFQNEAQLEKSRLLSDRFSAERPKGSFSTLEIQRTEQGDSAMYLCATTGVRQETQYFGPGTRLLVL.

The rearrangement uses TRBV27 and TRBJ1-5; D remains ambiguous. V lost 6 bases to trimming and J lost 2 bases, with 8 bases between them. CDR1 MNHEY and CDR2 SMNVEV come from the germline V gene (reference sequence). This CDR3 has 13 amino acids. The CDR3 sequence is CASSAWGNQPQHF. The CDR3 DNA reads as TGTGCCAGCAGCGCGTGGGGCAATCAGCCCCAGCATTTT.

The chain employs TRBV28 and TRBJ1-2, with TRBD1 matching 8 bases. This CDR3 contains 14 residues. V gave up 5 bases and J gave up 4 bases; unmatched junction bases: 6. Germline-derived CDR1 and CDR2 are MDHEN and SYDVKM. The CDR3 bases are TGTGCCAGCAGTCCATCCGGGACAGGCTATGGCTACACCTTC. This sequence encodes CASSPSGTGYGYTF.

In this sample, this clonotype turned up a few times. The chain joins TRBV11-2 to TRBJ2-4; 7 bases match TRBD2. The J call could be wrong; TRBJ2-5 is a better fit for the DNA end. CDR3 length: 14 residues. Germline V CDR1 and CDR2: SGHAT, FQNNGV. The CDR3 DNA follows: TGTGCCAGCAGCACTTCATCTAGCGGAGAGACCCAGTACTTC. As protein: CASSTSSSGETQYF.

This chain joins TRBV12-3 or TRBV12-4 and TRBJ1-5; 10 nucleotides line up with TRBD1. The CDR3 loop spans 15 amino acids. Trimming took 7 bases from V and 6 from J; bases not matched to a gene: 9. The CDR3 region has the DNA TGTGCCAGCACTACTTGGGACAGGGGCCGTCAGCCCCAGCATTTT. This translates into CASTTWDRGRQPQHF.

This clonotype was found many times. The gene calls are TRBV30 and TRBJ1-2, with 7 bases fitting TRBD1. The V segment lost 4 bases and the J segment 3 bases; nucleotides outside the gene matches: 8. This CDR3 has 14 amino acids. Germline V gene lookup returns CDR1 GTSNPN and CDR2 SVGIG (reference sequence). CDR3: CAWNRGGVDYGYTF. Here the CDR3 DNA reads TGTGCCTGGAACAGGGGCGGGGTTGACTATGGCTACACCTTC.

In its sample, this clonotype was seen a few times. The chain combines TRBV27 with TRBJ2-1; maybe TRBD1 (6 bases). Germline values: CDR1 MNHEY, CDR2 SMNVEV (reference sequence). The CDR3 has 14 residues. The germline V and J ends were trimmed by 3 bases and 6 bases, with 12 bases remaining between them. CDR3 residues: CASSFSDSLNEQFF. Written as DNA, the CDR3 is TGTGCCAGCAGTTTTTCGGACAGCCTCAATGAGCAGTTCTTC.